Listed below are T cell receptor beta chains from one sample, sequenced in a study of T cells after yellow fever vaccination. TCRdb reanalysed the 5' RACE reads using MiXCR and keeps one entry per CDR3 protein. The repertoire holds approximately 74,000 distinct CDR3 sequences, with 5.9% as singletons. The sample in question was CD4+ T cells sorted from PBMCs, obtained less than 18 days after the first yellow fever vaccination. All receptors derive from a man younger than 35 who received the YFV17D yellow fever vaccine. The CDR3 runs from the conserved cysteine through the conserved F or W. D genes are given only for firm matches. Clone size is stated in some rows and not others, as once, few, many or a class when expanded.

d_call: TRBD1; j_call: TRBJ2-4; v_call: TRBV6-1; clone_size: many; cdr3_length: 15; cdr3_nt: TGTGCCAGCAGTGCTAACAGGGGTTCTAAAAACATTCAGTACTTC; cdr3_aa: CASSANRGSKNIQYF
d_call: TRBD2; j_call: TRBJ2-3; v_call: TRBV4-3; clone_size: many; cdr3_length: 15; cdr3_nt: TGCGCCAGCAGTCAATCCAGGCTAGCGGGGGATACGCAGTATTTT; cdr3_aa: CASSQSRLAGDTQYF
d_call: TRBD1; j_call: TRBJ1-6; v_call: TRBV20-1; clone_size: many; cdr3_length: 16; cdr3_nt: TGCAGTGCTAGAGATAGAAAGACAGGGTCAGGATCACCCCTCCACTTT; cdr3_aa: CSARDRKTGSGSPLHF
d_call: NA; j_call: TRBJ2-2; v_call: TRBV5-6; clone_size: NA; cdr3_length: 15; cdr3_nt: TGTGCCAGCAGCTGGGGACGAACGAACACCGGGGAGCTGTTTTTT; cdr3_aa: CASSWGRTNTGELFF
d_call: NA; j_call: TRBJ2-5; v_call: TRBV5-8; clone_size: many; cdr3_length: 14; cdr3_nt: TGTGCCAGCAGCTCGGACGGAGCCTGGGGGACCCAGTACTTC; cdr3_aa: CASSSDGAWGTQYF
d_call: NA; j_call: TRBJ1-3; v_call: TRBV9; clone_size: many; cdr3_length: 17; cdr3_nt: TGTGCCAGCAGCGTATCACCGGACAGCCGCTCTGGAAACACCATATATTTT; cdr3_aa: CASSVSPDSRSGNTIYF
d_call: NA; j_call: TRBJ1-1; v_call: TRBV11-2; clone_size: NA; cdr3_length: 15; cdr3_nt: TGTGCCAGCAGCCCGGGGGCGGGCAGGAACACTGAAGCTTTCTTT; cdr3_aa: CASSPGAGRNTEAFF
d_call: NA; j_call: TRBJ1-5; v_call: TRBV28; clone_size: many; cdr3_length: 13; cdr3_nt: TGTGCCAGCACCTGGGGCAGTCATCAGCCCCAGCATTTT; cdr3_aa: CASTWGSHQPQHF
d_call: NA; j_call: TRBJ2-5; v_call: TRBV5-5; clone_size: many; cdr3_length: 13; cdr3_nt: TGTGCCAGCAGCTCCAGGGGTCGGGAGACCCAGTACTTC; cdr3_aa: CASSSRGRETQYF
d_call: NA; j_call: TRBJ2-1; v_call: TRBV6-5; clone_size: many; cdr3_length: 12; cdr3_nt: TGTGCCAGCAGTTACGATGGCGATGAGCAGTTCTTC; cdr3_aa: CASSYDGDEQFF
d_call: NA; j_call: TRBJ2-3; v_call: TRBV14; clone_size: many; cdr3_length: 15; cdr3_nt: TGTGCCAGCAGCCCCCAATGGGAGGGCACAGATACGCAGTATTTT; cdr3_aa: CASSPQWEGTDTQYF
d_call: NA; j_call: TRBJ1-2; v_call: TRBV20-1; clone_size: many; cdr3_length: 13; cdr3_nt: TGCAGTGCTAGAGATTACAGGCTCTATGGCTACACCTTC; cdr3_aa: CSARDYRLYGYTF
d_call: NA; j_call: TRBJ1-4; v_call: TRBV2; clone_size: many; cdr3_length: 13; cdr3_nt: TGTGCCAGCAATGACGGGGGCAATGAAAAACTGTTTTTT; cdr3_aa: CASNDGGNEKLFF
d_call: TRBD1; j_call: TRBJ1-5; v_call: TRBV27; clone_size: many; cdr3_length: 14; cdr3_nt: TGTGCCAGCAGTTTTTCAGGGGGACCTCAGCCCCAGCATTTT; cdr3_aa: CASSFSGGPQPQHF
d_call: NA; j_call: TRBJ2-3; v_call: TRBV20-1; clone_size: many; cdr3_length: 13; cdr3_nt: TGCAGTGCTAGTCTAGGGAACTCCAAAACGCAGTATTTT; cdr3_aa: CSASLGNSKTQYF
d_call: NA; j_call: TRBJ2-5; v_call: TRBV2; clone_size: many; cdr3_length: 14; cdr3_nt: TGTGCCAGCAGTGGCGTACAGCGCCAAGAGACCCAGTACTTC; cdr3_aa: CASSGVQRQETQYF
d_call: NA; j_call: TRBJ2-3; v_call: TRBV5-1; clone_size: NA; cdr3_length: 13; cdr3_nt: TGCGCCAGCAGCTGCCCAGGGCCAGATACGCAGTATTTT; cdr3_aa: CASSCPGPDTQYF
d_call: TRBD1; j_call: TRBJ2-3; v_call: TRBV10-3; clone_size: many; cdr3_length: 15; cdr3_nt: TGTGCCATCAGCGCCGGGACAGGGTACACAGATACGCAGTATTTT; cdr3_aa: CAISAGTGYTDTQYF
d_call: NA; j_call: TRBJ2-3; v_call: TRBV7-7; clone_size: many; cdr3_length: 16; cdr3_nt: TGTGCTAGCAGCTTAAGAGGAGGGGACCGCACAGATACGCAGTATTTT; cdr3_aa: CASSLRGGDRTDTQYF
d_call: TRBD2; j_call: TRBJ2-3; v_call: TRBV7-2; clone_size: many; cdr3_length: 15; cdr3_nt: TGTGCCAGCAGCTTGACAGCGGGGGGGCCGGATACGCAGTATTTT; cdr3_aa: CASSLTAGGPDTQYF
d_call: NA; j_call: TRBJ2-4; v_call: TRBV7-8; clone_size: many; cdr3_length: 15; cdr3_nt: TGTGCCAGCAGCTTAAGGGGCCTCAAGGGAAACATTCAGTACTTC; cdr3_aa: CASSLRGLKGNIQYF
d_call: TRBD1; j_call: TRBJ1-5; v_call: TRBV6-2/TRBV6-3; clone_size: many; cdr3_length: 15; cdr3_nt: TGTGCCAGCAGCAGGACAGGGTGGGGGCATCAGCCCCAGCATTTT; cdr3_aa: CASSRTGWGHQPQHF
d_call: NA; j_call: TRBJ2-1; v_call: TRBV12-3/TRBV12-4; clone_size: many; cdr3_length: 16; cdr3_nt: TGTGCCAGCAGTTTAGCGATAGGCGGGGCCTGGAATGAGCAGTTCTTC; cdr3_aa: CASSLAIGGAWNEQFF
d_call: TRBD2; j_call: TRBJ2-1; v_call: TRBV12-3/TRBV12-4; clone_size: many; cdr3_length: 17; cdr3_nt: TGTGCCAGCAGTTTAACAACTAGCGGGGGGTCCTACAATGAGCAGTTCTTC; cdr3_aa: CASSLTTSGGSYNEQFF
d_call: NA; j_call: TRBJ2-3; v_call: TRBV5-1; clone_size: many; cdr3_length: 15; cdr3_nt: TGCGCCAGCAGCCCCGGCGGGTCTGCAGGAGATACGCAGTATTTT; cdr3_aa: CASSPGGSAGDTQYF
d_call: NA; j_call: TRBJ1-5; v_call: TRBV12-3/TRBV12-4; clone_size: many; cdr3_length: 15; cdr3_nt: TGTGCCAGCAGCCAAAACGACCGTATCAATCAGCCCCAGCATTTT; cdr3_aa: CASSQNDRINQPQHF